This T cell receptor (beta chain) is from a study of cytomegalovirus exposure and HLA in healthy donors. The PCR had 60 Vbeta and 13 Jbeta primers. Some clones are missing from TCRdb's copy, which holds only in-frame ones; the method was immunoSEQ multiplex PCR. This sample has roughly 67,000 clones; roughly 80% occur once, and the top ten carry around 3%. Regarding the study as a whole: There were reportedly fewer N-insertions in an Asian-associated ancestry cluster than the approximately 640-donor mean, in a later analysis.

This CDR3 contains 13 residues. Germline CDR1 is SGHTA and CDR2 is FQGNSA. The V end lost 4 bases, the J end lost 3 bases, and 7 bases lay between the germline ends. With regard to this clone: The antigen is undetermined.

This TCR derives from a woman under 40 in good health and CMV-seronegative. This chain connects TRBV7-2 to TRBJ1-5; D not certain. Sequenced input: PBMCs. CDR3 sequence reads: CASSSRSNQPQHF. The CDR3 DNA reads TGTGCCAGCAGCTCCCGGTCCAATCAGCCCCAGCATTTT.